The 21 T cell receptor beta chains below come from one sample, sequenced in a study of molecular identifiers for immune sequencing clone quantification. One entry per CDR3 protein, called by TCRdb with MiXCR from the PCR reads. In the table there are about 65,000 distinct CDR3 sequences, about 17% of which are singletons. Material: naive CD8+ T cells from blood, with Jurkat cell RNA spiked in. Subset: FACS-sorted CD8+CD4-CCR7+CD45RA+ naive T cells. These receptors all stem from a human donor in good health. Some libraries in this study had Jurkat cell RNA spiked in.

At least ten counts were recorded for this clonotype. V is TRBV14 and J is TRBJ2-7; no firm D call. V lost 0 bases and J 9 bases, leaving 18 bases between the germline ends. The CDR3 runs 15 residues. The V gene's germline CDR1 is SGHDN and CDR2 FVKESK. The CDR3 bases are TGTGCCAGCAGCCAAGATAAGGACCGGCCCCACGTGCAGTACTTC. Its translation: CASSQDKDRPHVQYF.

Points on this clonotype: With a much larger clone just one base away, this may be a read error. The V and J genes are TRBV7-8 and TRBJ1-1; D ambiguous. V lost 5 bases to trimming and J lost 0 bases, with 10 bases between them. Germline assignment: CDR1 SGHVS and CDR2 FQNEAQ. The CDR3 is made up of 14 amino acids. The CDR3 protein is CASSPGSMNTEAFF. Here the CDR3 DNA reads TGTGCCAGCAGCCCGGGGTCCATGAACACTGAAGCTTTCTTT.

The chain is built from TRBV29-1 and TRBJ2-7; 7 bases align to TRBD1. The V gene end was trimmed by 7 bases and the J gene end by 11 bases; junction bases not matched to a gene: 11. Germline lookup yields CDR1 SQVTM and CDR2 ANQGSEA. The CDR3 is 11 amino acids. The CDR3 DNA reads TGCAGCGCAATCTCCGGGACAGACAAGTACTTC. Its translation is CSAISGTDKYF.

The chain employs TRBV12-3 or TRBV12-4 and TRBJ1-1; 12 bases match TRBD1. Trimming cost V 8 bases and J 2 bases; bases outside gene matches: 12. The CDR3 has 17 residues. This CDR3 reads CASVGVGQGAKNTEAFF. CDR3 coding DNA: TGTGCCAGCGTGGGGGTGGGACAGGGGGCAAAAAACACTGAAGCTTTCTTT.

This clonotype was seen many times. This sequence joins TRBV27 and TRBJ1-5; unclear D gene. V was cut by 4 bases and J by 0 bases, with 7 bases left in between. Germline V gives CDR1 MNHEY, CDR2 SMNVEV (reference sequence). This CDR3 is built from 14 residues. The CDR3 region has the DNA TGTGCCAGCAGTTGGGGTGGTAGCAATCAGCCCCAGCATTTT. It yields the protein CASSWGGSNQPQHF.

The sample holds one count of this clonotype. A much larger clonotype is one base distant, so this may be a read error. The chain joins TRBV19 to TRBJ1-5, with TRBD1 as a possible D gene (5 bases). This CDR3 is built from 16 residues. V was pared by 0 bases and J by 0 bases, with 9 bases between. Germline V gene lookup returns CDR1 LNHDA and CDR2 SQIVND (reference sequence). This chain's CDR3 is CASSIDGGVSNQPQHF. CDR3 nucleotides: TGTGCCAGTAGTATAGACGGAGGGGTTAGCAATCAGCCCCAGCATTTT.

This clonotype appeared many times. The rearrangement uses TRBV7-9 and TRBJ2-3; 7 bases are a match to TRBD1. Germline CDR1 reads SEHNR; CDR2 reads FQNEAQ (reference sequence). The CDR3 spans 16 residues. The V segment lost 5 bases and the J segment 0 bases; nucleotides outside the gene matches: 8. The CDR3 region is CASSPRTGSSTDTQYF. The CDR3 region has the DNA TGTGCCAGCAGCCCTAGGACAGGTTCTAGCACAGATACGCAGTATTTT.

Comments on this clonotype: It may be a read error: a sequence one base away is much more abundant. This sequence joins TRBV27 and TRBJ1-1; D perhaps matches TRBD1 (6 bases). Germline values: CDR1 MNHEY, CDR2 SMNVEV (reference sequence). This CDR3 comprises 14 residues. Between the trimmed V and J ends, which lost 2 bases and 4 bases, there was a span of 11 bases. CDR3 nucleotide sequence: TGTGCCAGCAGTTTACCTGGGGGGCCCACTGAAGCTTTCTTT. Amino acids: CASSLPGGPTEAFF.

This clonotype has ten or more counts. This rearrangement joins TRBV18 to TRBJ2-3; D is undetermined. The CDR3 totals 16 residues. The V gene's germline CDR1 is KGHSH and CDR2 LQKENI. The V end was cut by 2 bases, the J end by 2 bases, with 14 bases between. This chain's CDR3 is CASSPEDFSSTDTQYF. CDR3 coding DNA: TGTGCCAGCTCACCAGAAGATTTCTCCTCCACAGATACGCAGTATTTT.

The V gene is TRBV4-1, the J gene TRBJ2-7; tentative D call: TRBD2 (5 bases). This CDR3 spans 13 amino acids. The germline V and J ends were trimmed by 5 bases and 5 bases, with 13 bases remaining between them. CDR1 is MGHRA, CDR2 YSYEKL, per germline. CDR3 bases: TGCGCCAGCAGCAACCCGGCGGGTCACGAGCAGTACTTC. Encoded protein: CASSNPAGHEQYF.

Ten or more counts support this clonotype. The chain combines TRBV11-2 with TRBJ2-7; a possible D gene is TRBD2 (5 bases). CDR1 is SGHAT, CDR2 FQNNGV, per germline. V shed 4 bases and J shed 9 bases, with 25 bases lying between them. This CDR3 contains 16 residues. The CDR3 region is CASSSLLDTSYVGQYF. The CDR3 DNA reads TGTGCCAGCAGCTCCTTACTAGATACTTCCTACGTAGGGCAGTACTTC.

The chain links TRBV2 to TRBJ2-4, with unresolved D. The V end was cut by 1 base, the J end by 2 bases, with 12 bases between. The germline V gene has CDR1 SNHLY and CDR2 FYNNEI. The length of the CDR3 is 16 residues. The CDR3 DNA is TGTGCCAGCAGTGAAGTCCCCCTCGGCACCAAAAACATTCAGTACTTC. Translating gives CASSEVPLGTKNIQYF.

This clonotype has a handful of counts. The rearrangement links TRBV19 to TRBJ1-5; D unclear. The CDR3 totals 17 residues. The germline gives CDR1 LNHDA, CDR2 SQIVND (reference sequence). V was trimmed by 4 bases and J by 1 base, leaving 17 bases between them. This chain's CDR3 is CASSRRRGAVSNQPQHF. CDR3 DNA: TGTGCCAGTAGTAGAAGACGGGGTGCGGTAAGCAATCAGCCCCAGCATTTT. Filled out from reference TRBV19 and TRBJ1-5, the complete variable domain reads DGGITQSPKYLFRKEGQNVTLSCEQNLNHDAMYWYRQDPGQGLRLIYYSQIVNDFQKGDIAEGYSVSREKKESFPLTVTSAQKNPTAFYLCASSRRRGAVSNQPQHFGDGTRLSIL.

The sample holds one count of this clonotype. This sequence may be a read error, since a much larger clone differs from it by one base. The chain uses TRBV7-9 and TRBJ1-5; a weak D match, TRBD1 (5 bases). Trimming took off 5 bases at V and 7 bases at J, with 15 bases between the two ends. The germline gives CDR1 SEHNR, CDR2 FQNEAQ (reference sequence). This CDR3 has 14 amino acids. The chain's CDR3 is CASSTRGASQPQHF. The DNA for the CDR3 is TGTGCCAGCAGCACCCGGGGCGCAAGCCAGCCCCAGCATTTT.

This clonotype was recorded at least ten times. V and J are TRBV4-3 and TRBJ1-1; D ambiguous. The V and J ends lost 4 bases and 4 bases respectively, with 13 bases between them. The V gene's germline CDR1 is LGHNA and CDR2 YSLEER. The CDR3 sequence is 14 residues long. The CDR3 DNA reads as TGCGCCAGCAGCCCCGGAGGCTGGGGCACTGAAGCTTTCTTT. This codes for CASSPGGWGTEAFF.

This clonotype was observed many times. The chain links TRBV30 to TRBJ1-1; 7 positions agree with TRBD1. The germline gives CDR1 GTSNPN, CDR2 SVGIG (reference sequence). This CDR3 region has 15 residues. Losses at the gene ends were 0 bases for V and 4 bases for J; bases not matched to a gene: 8. Written as DNA, the CDR3 is TGTGCCTGGAGTGTAAACCCGACAGGGAGCACTGAAGCTTTCTTT. Residues: CAWSVNPTGSTEAFF.

The sample holds many counts of this clonotype. The CDR3 nucleotides are TGCGCCAGCAGCGAGAGGGGTTCCTACGAGCAGTACTTC. Translated, it gives CASSERGSYEQYF. V gene TRBV4-1 combines with J gene TRBJ2-7; D tentatively reads TRBD1 or TRBD2 (5 bases each). The CDR3 is made up of 13 amino acids. CDR1 and CDR2 (germline): MGHRA, YSYEKL. V lost 5 bases and J lost 1, with 9 bases in between.

This clonotype was detected only a few times. A much larger clonotype is one base distant, so this may be a read error. The V gene is TRBV5-6, the J gene TRBJ2-1; D assignment may be TRBD1 or TRBD2 (7 bases each). Germline V lookup: CDR1 SGHDT, CDR2 YYEEEE. There are 18 residues in the CDR3. The CDR3 sequence is CASSIGEGAASSCNEQFF. CDR3 bases: TGTGCCAGCAGCATTGGGGAGGGGGCGGCGAGCTCCTGCAATGAGCAGTTCTTC.

The rearrangement links TRBV20-1 to TRBJ2-1; possibly TRBD2 for D (5 bases). V lost 1 base and J 4 bases, leaving 20 bases between the germline ends. The germline V gene has CDR1 DFQATT and CDR2 SNEGSKA (reference sequence). The CDR3 runs 17 residues. As DNA, the CDR3 is TGCAGTGCTAGAGCCATACTAGAGACCATAGCGTACAATGAGCAGTTCTTC. Protein product: CSARAILETIAYNEQFF.

The rearrangement uses TRBV24-1 and TRBJ2-1, with D perhaps matching TRBD2 (5 bases). Germline lookup yields CDR1 KGHDR and CDR2 SFDVKD. Trimming took off 4 bases at V and 3 bases at J, with 9 bases between the two ends. The CDR3 is 14 residues long. The chain's CDR3 is CATSEDRDYNEQFF. The CDR3 bases are TGTGCCACCAGTGAAGACCGGGACTACAATGAGCAGTTCTTC.

This clonotype has ten or more counts. This chain joins TRBV4-1 and TRBJ2-4; D gene unclear. The CDR3 covers 15 residues. Per germline, CDR1 MGHRA and CDR2 YSYEKL. V shed 2 bases and J shed 2 bases, with 10 bases lying between them. The CDR3 loop is CASSQRPGTKNIQYF. Written as DNA, the CDR3 is TGCGCCAGCAGCCAAAGGCCAGGCACCAAAAACATTCAGTACTTC.